Included here is one T cell receptor (beta chain) sequence, with context. TCRdb used MiXCR to reprocess the 5' RACE reads, holding one entry per CDR3 protein. The repertoire holds some 200,000 distinct CDR3 sequences, with about a fifth as singletons. Germline V CDR1 and CDR2: LGHNA, YNFKEQ. Germline trimming cut 0 bases from V and 0 bases from J; bases unmatched to any gene: 5. The CDR3 covers 17 residues. The entry originates in a study of T-cell memory formation after mild COVID-19. The receptor was derived from an adult woman who had mild COVID-19 (a few samples of this study predate the infection). Cell type and time point are not known. Material: PBMCs or a T cell subset sorted from them (not recorded which). The V gene is TRBV4-2, the J gene TRBJ2-1, with 7 nucleotides matching TRBD2. The CDR3 protein is CASSQDDGRSSYNEQFF. In nucleotides, the CDR3 is TGTGCCAGCAGCCAAGATGACGGGAGGAGCTCCTACAATGAGCAGTTCTTC.